This T cell receptor (beta chain) is drawn from a study of CD8 T cells in ankylosing spondylitis. Germline V CDR1 and CDR2: DFQATT, SNEGSKA (reference sequence). Unmatched junction bases numbered 9, after V lost 5 bases and J lost 2 bases. The CDR3 totals 15 residues. From the 5' RACE reads, TCRdb called clonotypes with MiXCR, one entry per CDR3 protein. Of 300,000 to 350,000 distinct CDR3 sequences listed, more than 20% are singletons. The TCR sequence derives from a female donor with ankylosing spondylitis or in good health (not recorded which). Sequences were obtained from blood, either unsorted or a sorted T cell fraction (not recorded which). The chain carries TRBV20-1 and TRBJ2-3; 8 bases match TRBD2. This chain's CDR3 is CSASLLAGVTDTQYF. CDR3 bases: TGCAGTGCTTCCCTTCTAGCGGGTGTCACAGATACGCAGTATTTT.